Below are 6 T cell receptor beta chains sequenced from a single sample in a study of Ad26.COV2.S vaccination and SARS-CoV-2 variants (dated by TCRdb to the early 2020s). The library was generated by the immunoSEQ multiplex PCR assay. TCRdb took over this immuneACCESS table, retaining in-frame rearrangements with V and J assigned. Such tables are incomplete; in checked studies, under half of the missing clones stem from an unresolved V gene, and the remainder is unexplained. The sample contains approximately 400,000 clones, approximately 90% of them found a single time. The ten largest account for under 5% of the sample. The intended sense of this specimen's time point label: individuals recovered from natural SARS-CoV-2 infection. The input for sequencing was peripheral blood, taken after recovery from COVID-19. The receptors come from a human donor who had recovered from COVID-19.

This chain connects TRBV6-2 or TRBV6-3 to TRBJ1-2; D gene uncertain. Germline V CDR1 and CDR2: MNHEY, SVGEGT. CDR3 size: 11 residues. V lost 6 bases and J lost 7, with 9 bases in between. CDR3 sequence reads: CASSPRGGYTF. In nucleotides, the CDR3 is TGTGCCAGCAGCCCCCGTGGTGGCTACACCTTC.

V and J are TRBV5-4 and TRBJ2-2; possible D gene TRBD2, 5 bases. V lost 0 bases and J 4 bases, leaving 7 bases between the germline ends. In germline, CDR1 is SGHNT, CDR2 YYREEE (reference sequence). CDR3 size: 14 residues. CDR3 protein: CASSLETITGELFF. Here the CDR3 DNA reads TGTGCCAGCAGCTTGGAGACTATCACCGGGGAGCTGTTTTTT.

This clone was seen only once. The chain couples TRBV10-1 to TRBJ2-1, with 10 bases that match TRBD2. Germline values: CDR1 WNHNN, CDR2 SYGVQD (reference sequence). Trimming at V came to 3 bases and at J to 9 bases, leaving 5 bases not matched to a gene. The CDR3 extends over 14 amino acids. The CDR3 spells CASSDLAGEGEQFF. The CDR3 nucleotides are TGCGCCAGCAGTGACCTAGCGGGGGAGGGTGAGCAGTTCTTC.

CDR3 region: CASSSTTGLNTEAFF. DNA of the CDR3: TGTGCCAGCAGCTCGACGACAGGACTGAACACTGAAGCTTTCTTT. The rearrangement uses TRBV11-1 and TRBJ1-1; D may be TRBD1 (6 bases). Germline loops: CDR1 SGHAT, CDR2 FQDESV (reference sequence). This CDR3 is 15 amino acids long. Trimming took 4 bases from V and 0 from J, leaving 12 bases between them. The full variable domain, completed using reference TRBV11-1 and TRBJ1-1, is EAEVAQSPRYKITEKSQAVAFWCDPISGHATLYWYRQILGQGPELLVQFQDESVVDDSQLPKDRFSAERLKGVDSTLKIQPAELGDSAMYLCASSSTTGLNTEAFFGQGTRLTVV.

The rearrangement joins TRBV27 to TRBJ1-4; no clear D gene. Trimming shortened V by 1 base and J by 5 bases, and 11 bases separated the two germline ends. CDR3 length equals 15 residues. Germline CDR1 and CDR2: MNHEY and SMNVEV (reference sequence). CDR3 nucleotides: TGTGCCAGCAGTTTATTGCGGGAGAAGAATGAAAAACTGTTTTTT. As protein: CASSLLREKNEKLFF.

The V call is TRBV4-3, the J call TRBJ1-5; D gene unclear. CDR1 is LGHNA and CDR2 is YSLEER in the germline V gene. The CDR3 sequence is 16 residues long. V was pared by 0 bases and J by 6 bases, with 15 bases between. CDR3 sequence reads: CASSQDVGGTVQPQHF. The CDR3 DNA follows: TGCGCCAGCAGCCAAGATGTGGGAGGTACGGTTCAGCCCCAGCATTTT.